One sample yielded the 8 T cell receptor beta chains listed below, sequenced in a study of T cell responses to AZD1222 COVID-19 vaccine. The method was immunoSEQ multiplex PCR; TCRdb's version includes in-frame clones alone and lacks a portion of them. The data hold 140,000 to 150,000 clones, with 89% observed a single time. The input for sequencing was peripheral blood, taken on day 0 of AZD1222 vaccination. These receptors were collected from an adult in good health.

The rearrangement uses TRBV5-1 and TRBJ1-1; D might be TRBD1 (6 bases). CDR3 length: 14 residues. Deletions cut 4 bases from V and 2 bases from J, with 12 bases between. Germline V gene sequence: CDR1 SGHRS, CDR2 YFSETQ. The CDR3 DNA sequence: TGCGCCAGCAGCCCTGGGGGCATTAACACTGAAGCTTTCTTT. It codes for CASSPGGINTEAFF.

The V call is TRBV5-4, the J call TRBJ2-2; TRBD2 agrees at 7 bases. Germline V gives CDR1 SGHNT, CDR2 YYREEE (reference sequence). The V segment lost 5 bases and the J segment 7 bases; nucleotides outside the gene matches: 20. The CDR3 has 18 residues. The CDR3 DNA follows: TGTGCCAGCAGTCGCGCCCTGACGGGGGGAGGGCCGAACGGGGAGCTGTTTTTT. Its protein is CASSRALTGGGPNGELFF.

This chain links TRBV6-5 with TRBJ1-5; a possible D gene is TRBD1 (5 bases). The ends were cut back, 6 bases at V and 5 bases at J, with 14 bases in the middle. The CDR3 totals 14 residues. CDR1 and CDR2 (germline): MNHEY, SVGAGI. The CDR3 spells CASSPRGRDQPQHF. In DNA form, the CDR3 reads TGTGCCAGCAGCCCCCGGGGACGGGATCAGCCCCAGCATTTT.

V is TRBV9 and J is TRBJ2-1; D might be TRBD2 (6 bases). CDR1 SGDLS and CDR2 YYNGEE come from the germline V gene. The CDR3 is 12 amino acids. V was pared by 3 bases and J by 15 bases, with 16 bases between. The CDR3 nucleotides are TGTGCCAGCAGCGGGGACTTCGAGGGTCTGTTCTTC. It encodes CASSGDFEGLFF.

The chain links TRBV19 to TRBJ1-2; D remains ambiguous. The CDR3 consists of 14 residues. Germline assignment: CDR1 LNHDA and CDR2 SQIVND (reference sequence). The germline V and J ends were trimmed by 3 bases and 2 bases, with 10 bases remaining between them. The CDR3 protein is CASSMNRRNYGYTF. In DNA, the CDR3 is TGTGCCAGTAGTATGAACAGACGGAACTATGGCTACACCTTC.

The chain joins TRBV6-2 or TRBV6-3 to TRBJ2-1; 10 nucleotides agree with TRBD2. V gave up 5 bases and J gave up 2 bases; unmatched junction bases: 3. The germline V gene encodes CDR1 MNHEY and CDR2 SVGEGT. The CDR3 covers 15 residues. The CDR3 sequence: CASSHGLAAYNEQFF. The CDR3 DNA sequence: TGTGCCAGCAGTCACGGACTAGCGGCCTACAATGAGCAGTTCTTC.

CDR3 region: CASGSLRLRTGELFF. The CDR3 DNA reads TGTGCCAGTGGTTCCCTCAGGCTACGGACCGGGGAGCTGTTTTTT. This chain uses TRBV19 with TRBJ2-2; D not resolved. Between the trimmed V and J ends, which lost 8 bases and 5 bases, there was a span of 18 bases. CDR3 length equals 15 residues. The germline CDR1 and CDR2 sequences are LNHDA and SQIVND (reference sequence).

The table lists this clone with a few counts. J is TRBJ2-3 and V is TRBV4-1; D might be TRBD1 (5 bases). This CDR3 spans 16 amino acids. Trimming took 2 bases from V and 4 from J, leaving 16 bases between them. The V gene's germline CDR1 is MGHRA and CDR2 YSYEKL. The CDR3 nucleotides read TGCGCCAGCAGCCAAACAGGTTCTTCTGGGGCAGATACGCAGTATTTT. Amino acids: CASSQTGSSGADTQYF.